This entry is about one T cell receptor beta chain. No cognate antigen has been identified for it. The input lacks base qualities; no much larger clone sits a single base away. Enrolling through a virtual design, the prospective study's participants ranged in age from about 18 to 89 years and lived across about two dozen United States geographic areas. In the prospective study, participants were assigned to cohorts based on the clinical history participants reported in a screening survey and a study questionnaire. Recovered participants in ImmuneRACE Cohort 3 were defined as having two consecutive negative NP/OP PCR tests, clearance from a healthcare professional, or resolution of symptoms. Each participant in the prospective study had whole blood, serum and a nasopharyngeal or oropharyngeal swab collected by mobile phlebotomists. Prospective study participants could optionally give additional blood draws and questionnaires over an approximately 2-month period. Before DNA extraction, blood samples from the prospective study were shipped at room temperature or frozen.

TCRbeta CDR3 regions were amplified from genomic DNA using the immunoSEQ Assay, a bias-controlled multiplex PCR. The authors' analysis ran thus. Nucleated cell counts per sample were estimated from amplification of reference gene primers within the assay. To quantify the absolute abundance of each unique TCRbeta CDR3 rearrangement, sequence reads were collapsed and filtered. For each sample, productive Simpson clonality was calculated by taking the square root of Simpson's diversity index across productive rearrangements. Sourced from immuneACCESS, this table was stored by TCRdb with only in-frame sequences that have V and J called. A share of the clones is absent; for the studies checked, an unresolved V gene accounts for under half, and the remainder has no known explanation. Clone size and the V and J calls come from that table; the DNA yielded D and trimming. The sample table lists over 200,000 clones, nearly 90% of them with a count of one. Jointly, the top ten make up 11% of the sample.

The data stem from a study of blood T cell repertoires in COVID-19 (dated by TCRdb to between 2020 and 2021). With respect to the entire study: Collaborator samples came from the United States, Italy and Spain and covered acute and convalescent phases of COVID-19. Deeply sampled blood TCRbeta repertoires from subjects exposed to, actively infected with, or recovered from COVID-19 were included in the dataset. Samples were obtained from the ongoing ImmuneRACE study (first 160 participants) and from some 1,200 subjects provided by 6 global collaborators. The prospective study material was composed of cDNA or gDNA derived from T cells, B-cell-depleted T cells, or PBMCs. The repertoires were released in a freely available public database intended as a resource for research on the immune response to SARS-CoV-2. Nearly every sample came with metadata listing a de-identified subject ID, COVID-19 status, age in years and sex. Where available, HLA class I and class II types were taken from metadata supplied by the sample provider and were not determined by assay-based typing.

Overall study results and their limits: The quantity of clinical and demographic metadata differed by source and by participant and was supplied without curation.

The CDR3 contains 16 residues, cysteine and phenylalanine counted. The retained sequence is limited to the CDR3, 48 bases, with the frame set at the first base. CDR1 MGHDK and CDR2 SYGVNS are derived from the germline V gene. Ends trimmed: V by 6 bases, J by 5 bases; bases unmatched to a gene: 14. The chain is made from TRBV25-1 and TRBJ2-5; 8 junctional bases match TRBD1. This clonotype was obtained from a man aged 25 to 45 who had recovered from COVID-19. The sequencing input was PBMCs or T cells enriched from blood (not recorded which). DNA sequence: TGTGCCAGCAGGCATTTTTCAGGGGGCATTAGGGAGACCCAGTACTTC. It codes for CASRHFSGGIRETQYF.